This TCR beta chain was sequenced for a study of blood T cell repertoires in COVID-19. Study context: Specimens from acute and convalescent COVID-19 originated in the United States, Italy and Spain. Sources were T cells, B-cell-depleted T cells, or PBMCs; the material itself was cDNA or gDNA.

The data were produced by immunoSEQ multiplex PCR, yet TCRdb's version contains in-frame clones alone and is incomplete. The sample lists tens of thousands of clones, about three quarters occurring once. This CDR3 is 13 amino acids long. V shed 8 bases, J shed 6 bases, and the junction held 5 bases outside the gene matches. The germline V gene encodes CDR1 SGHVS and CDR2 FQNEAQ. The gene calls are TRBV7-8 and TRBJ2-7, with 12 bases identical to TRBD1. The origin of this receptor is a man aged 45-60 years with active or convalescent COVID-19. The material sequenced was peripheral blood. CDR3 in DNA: TGTGCCAGCGGGGACAGGGGGCAAGCCGAGCAGTACTTC. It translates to CASGDRGQAEQYF. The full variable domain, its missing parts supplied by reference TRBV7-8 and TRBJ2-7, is GAGVSQSPRYKVAKRGQDVALRCDPISGHVSLFWYQQALGQGPEFLTYFQNEAQLDKSGLPSDRFFAERPEGSVSTLKIQRTQQEDSAVYLCASGDRGQAEQYFGPGTRLTVT.